This TCR beta chain was identified during a study of vaccination effects on CD4 cells after COVID-19. Study details: At 16 days and one week before vaccination, a couple of convalescent patients gave samples. Study results and caveats: Vaccine-induced new clones formed most post-vaccine spike-reactive clones in convalescents. Marked clonal contraction was seen late after vaccination (in both infection- and vaccine-induced clones).

There are 13 residues in the CDR3. Per the germline V gene, CDR1 is SGHTA and CDR2 is FQGNSA. V was shortened by 1 base and J by 9 bases, with 10 bases between the two germline ends. With respect to this clone: Its antigen is unidentified.

Sequencing in the ViraFEST assay came after antigen-specific CD4+ T cells had been expanded with viral peptide pools, which were used to stimulate PBMC. Subsequent to roughly 10 days of culture, CD4+ T cells were isolated. Infection dated between March and December 2020, before the Alpha, Beta and Delta variants reached the United States. The data were produced by immunoSEQ multiplex PCR, yet TCRdb's version contains in-frame clones alone and is incomplete. The sample lists about 26,000 clones, roughly 74% seen once, with roughly 15% in the top ten. The genes are TRBV7-2 and TRBJ1-5; D is unclear. Sequenced here: CD4+ T cells from PBMCs cultured with HCoV-NL63 spike peptides, sampled before COVID-19 vaccination. This receptor was obtained from a human donor who had a prior SARS-CoV-2 infection. CDR3 sequence reads: CASSLVETAPQHF. As DNA, the CDR3 is TGTGCCAGCAGCTTAGTGGAAACGGCGCCCCAGCATTTT.